A single sample gave rise to the 18 T cell receptor beta chains below, sequenced in a study of T cell responses to AZD1222 COVID-19 vaccine. The assay was immunoSEQ multiplex PCR, and TCRdb's table has in-frame clones only and misses some. Of more than 85,000 clones listed, less than 95% are singletons. Sample: peripheral blood, taken 28 days after the second AZD1222 dose. These receptors all come from an adult who received the AZD1222 COVID-19 vaccine.

The rearrangement links TRBV27 to TRBJ1-1, with D maybe TRBD1 (5 bases). Trimming took 3 bases from V and 1 from J, leaving 6 bases between them. In germline, CDR1 is MNHEY, CDR2 SMNVEV (reference sequence). The CDR3 length is 13 residues. CDR3 loop: CASSLGQNTEAFF. CDR3 nucleotide sequence: TGTGCCAGCAGTTTGGGGCAGAACACTGAAGCTTTCTTT.

The V and J genes are TRBV6-5 and TRBJ2-1, with TRBD1 matching 11 bases. The CDR3 is 14 residues long. The ends lost 6 bases at V and 7 bases at J; junction bases unmatched: 5. Germline assignment: CDR1 MNHEY and CDR2 SVGAGI. In DNA form, the CDR3 reads TGTGCCAGCAGACTGGACAGGGGGCAAAATGAGCAGTTCTTC. Translating it yields CASRLDRGQNEQFF.

V is TRBV7-2 and J is TRBJ2-5; 11 positions match TRBD2. Per germline, CDR1 SGHTA and CDR2 FQGNSA. Trimming at V came to 5 bases and at J to 6 bases, leaving 11 bases not matched to a gene. This CDR3 spans 16 amino acids. The CDR3 coding sequence is TGTGCCAGCAGCCAACTAGCGGGGGTGGGATTTCAGACCCAGTACTTC. This translates into CASSQLAGVGFQTQYF.

This chain links TRBV27 with TRBJ1-2; D is undetermined. The length of the CDR3 is 11 residues. Germline CDR1 MNHEY, CDR2 SMNVEV (reference sequence). V gave up 4 bases and J gave up 4 bases, with 4 bases separating them. CDR3 residues: CASSSGYGYTF. The DNA of the CDR3 is TGTGCCAGCAGTTCAGGCTATGGCTACACCTTC.

The chain recombines TRBV3-1 (or the pseudogene TRBV3-2) with TRBJ2-1, with 7 bases that match TRBD2. This CDR3 is built from 15 residues. The trim removed 4 bases at V and 5 bases at J, leaving 8 bases unmatched. CDR1 is LGHDT and CDR2 is YNNKEL in the germline V gene (reference sequence). The CDR3 reads CASSPIGGRDNEQFF. The CDR3 DNA follows: TGTGCCAGCAGCCCGATTGGGGGGAGGGACAATGAGCAGTTCTTC.

The chain employs TRBV7-9 and TRBJ1-4; D perhaps matches TRBD1 (5 bases). Germline V CDR1 and CDR2: SEHNR, FQNEAQ (reference sequence). The V and J ends lost 4 bases and 11 bases respectively, with 11 bases between them. The CDR3 covers 12 residues. The CDR3 is CASSSPGVKLFF. CDR3 bases: TGTGCCAGCAGCTCCCCGGGGGTTAAACTGTTTTTT.

The V and J genes are TRBV11-2 and TRBJ1-1, with no clear D. Looked up from germline, CDR1 is SGHAT and CDR2 is FQNNGV. Trimming removed 4 bases from V and 4 bases from J, with 10 bases in between. The CDR3 runs to 13 residues. CDR3 nucleotides: TGTGCCAGCAGCTCGGCCTCCTTCACTGAAGCTTTCTTT. Translated, it gives CASSSASFTEAFF. The full variable domain, with the rest looked up from reference TRBV11-2 and TRBJ1-1, is EAGVAQSPRYKIIEKRQSVAFWCNPISGHATLYWYQQILGQGPKLLIQFQNNGVVDDSQLPKDRFSAERLKGVDSTLKIQPAKLEDSAVYLCASSSASFTEAFFGQGTRLTVV.

This clone was seen many times. This chain uses TRBV12-3 or TRBV12-4 with TRBJ2-7; D is perhaps TRBD1 (6 bases). CDR3 length equals 13 residues. V was shortened by 5 bases and J by 5 bases, with 13 bases between the two germline ends. The CDR3 region has the DNA TGTGCCAGCAGTCCACATACAGGGAACGAGCAGTACTTC. This translates into CASSPHTGNEQYF.

J is TRBJ1-2 and V is TRBV2, with 7 nucleotides matching TRBD1. V was pared by 6 bases and J by 3 bases, with 16 bases of the junction left unmatched. From germline, CDR1 is SNHLY and CDR2 FYNNEI. This CDR3 is 17 amino acids long. The CDR3 nucleotides are TGTGCCAGCAGAGCGGACAGGAGTAAAGGCTTCGACTATGGCTACACCTTC. Translation: CASRADRSKGFDYGYTF.

V is TRBV6-5 and J is TRBJ1-5; the D is unclear. V dropped 4 bases and J dropped 7 bases, with 5 bases sitting between them. CDR3 length: 11 amino acids. Germline V lookup: CDR1 MNHEY, CDR2 SVGAGI. The CDR3 reads CASSFPQPQHF. The DNA of the CDR3 is TGTGCCAGCAGTTTCCCCCAGCCCCAGCATTTT.

The chain links TRBV5-4 to TRBJ2-3, with a possible D match to TRBD1 (7 bases). The CDR3 contains 15 residues. Germline CDR1 is SGHNT and CDR2 is YYREEE (reference sequence). Trimming removed 7 bases at V and 2 bases at J, with 17 bases between. CDR3 amino acids: CASAGTDSPTDTQYF. Here the CDR3 DNA reads TGTGCCAGCGCGGGGACAGATAGTCCCACAGATACGCAGTATTTT.

The genes are TRBV6-5 and TRBJ1-2; the D gene is possibly TRBD1 (6 bases). Trimming took off 6 bases at V and 6 bases at J, with 14 bases between the two ends. Germline values: CDR1 MNHEY, CDR2 SVGAGI. The CDR3 runs 13 residues. The CDR3 nucleotides read TGTGCCAGCAGCCTCGGGGGGGCCAATGGCTACACCTTC. Protein: CASSLGGANGYTF.

This clone is a singleton in its sample. The chain is built from TRBV11-1 and TRBJ1-2, with 8 bases aligning to TRBD1. Trimming removed 5 bases from V and 5 bases from J; junction bases left unmatched: 7. Germline CDR1 SGHAT, CDR2 FQDESV (reference sequence). This CDR3 is built from 14 residues. This CDR3 reads CASSDTGGGYGYTF. DNA for the CDR3: TGTGCCAGCAGCGACACAGGGGGGGGATATGGCTACACCTTC. Full variable domain (remainder filled in from reference TRBV11-1 and TRBJ1-2): EAEVAQSPRYKITEKSQAVAFWCDPISGHATLYWYRQILGQGPELLVQFQDESVVDDSQLPKDRFSAERLKGVDSTLKIQPAELGDSAMYLCASSDTGGGYGYTFGSGTRLTVV.

The chain uses TRBV7-9 and TRBJ1-1, with no clear D. Germline V lookup: CDR1 SEHNR, CDR2 FQNEAQ (reference sequence). Between the trimmed V and J ends, which lost 4 bases and 5 bases, there was a span of 17 bases. The CDR3 contains 15 residues. CDR3 amino acids: CASSSWSRLSTEAFF. The DNA for the CDR3 is TGTGCCAGCAGCTCCTGGTCGCGATTGAGTACTGAAGCTTTCTTT.

This chain uses TRBV27 with TRBJ1-5; D is perhaps TRBD1 (5 bases). The CDR3 has 14 amino acids. Germline CDR1 MNHEY, CDR2 SMNVEV (reference sequence). V lost 2 bases and J lost 3, with 8 bases in between. The CDR3 region has the DNA TGTGCCAGCAGTTTAGGGGCATCCAATCAGCCCCAGCATTTT. Its translation: CASSLGASNQPQHF.

The chain couples TRBV14 to TRBJ1-2; weak D call: TRBD1 (5 bases). CDR1 is SGHDN and CDR2 is FVKESK in the germline V gene. V was trimmed by 7 bases and J by 2 bases, leaving 17 bases between them. The CDR3 covers 15 residues. The CDR3, as DNA: TGTGCCAGCACCCCCCTCAAGGGGAGAAACTATGGCTACACCTTC. Protein sequence: CASTPLKGRNYGYTF. Supplemented by reference TRBV14 and TRBJ1-2, the full variable domain reads EAGVTQFPSHSVIEKGQTVTLRCDPISGHDNLYWYRRVMGKEIKFLLHFVKESKQDESGMPNNRFLAERTGGTYSTLKVQPAELEDSGVYFCASTPLKGRNYGYTFGSGTRLTVV.

Note on this clone: Other DNA sequences of this sample code for an identical CDR3. This CDR3 is CAWSVRENQPQHF. CDR3 sequence (DNA): TGTGCCTGGAGTGTAAGGGAAAATCAGCCCCAGCATTTT. J is TRBJ1-5 and V is TRBV30; D is uncertain. V dropped 0 bases and J dropped 4 bases, with 7 bases sitting between them. Germline V gene lookup returns CDR1 GTSNPN and CDR2 SVGIG (reference sequence). The CDR3 has 13 amino acids.

This chain connects TRBV25-1 to TRBJ1-1, with unresolved D. CDR3 length: 13 amino acids. From germline, CDR1 is MGHDK and CDR2 SYGVNS. The germline V and J ends were trimmed by 7 bases and 0 bases, with 9 bases remaining between them. The CDR3 here is CASIGVMNTEAFF. The DNA for the CDR3 is TGTGCCAGCATAGGAGTCATGAACACTGAAGCTTTCTTT.